This T cell receptor (beta chain) was captured in a study of T-cell memory formation after mild COVID-19. Study-wide results and limits: Clones that got smaller from day 15 to 85 had even CD4/CD8, while clones growing later tipped toward CD4+.

For this clonotype: The target antigen is unknown.

Trimming cost V 4 bases and J 3 bases, with 14 bases left between them. From germline, CDR1 is MNHEY and CDR2 SVGAGI. The CDR3 spans 15 residues. TCRdb analysed the 5' RACE reads with MiXCR anew, one entry per CDR3 protein. The table lists under 85,000 distinct CDR3 sequences, 11% to 15% of them singletons, with under 35% in the top ten. The sequence came from an adult woman who had mild COVID-19 (a few samples of this study predate the infection). Cell type and time point are not known. The chain links TRBV6-5 to TRBJ2-3, with D hard to call. Sequencing was carried out using PBMCs or a T cell subset sorted from them (not recorded which). DNA for the CDR3: TGTGCCAGCAGTTCCTACACGGTTAGGACAGATACGCAGTATTTT. Protein sequence: CASSSYTVRTDTQYF.